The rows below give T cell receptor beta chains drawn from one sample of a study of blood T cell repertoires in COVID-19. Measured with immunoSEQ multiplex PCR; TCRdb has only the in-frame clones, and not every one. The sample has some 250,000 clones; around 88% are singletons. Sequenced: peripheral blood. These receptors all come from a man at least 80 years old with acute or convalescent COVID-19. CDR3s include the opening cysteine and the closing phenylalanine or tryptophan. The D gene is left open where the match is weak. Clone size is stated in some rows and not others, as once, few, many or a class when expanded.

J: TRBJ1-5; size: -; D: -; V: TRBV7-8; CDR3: CASSPQGGNQPQHF; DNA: TGTGCCAGCAGCCCCCAGGGTGGCAATCAGCCCCAGCATTTT
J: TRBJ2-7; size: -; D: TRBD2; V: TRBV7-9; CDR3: CASSFRGGSGEQYF; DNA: TGTGCCAGCAGCTTCCGGGGGGGCTCTGGCGAGCAGTACTTC
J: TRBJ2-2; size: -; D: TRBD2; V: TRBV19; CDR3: CASSEAGGSGELFF; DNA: TGTGCCAGTAGTGAAGCGGGAGGGTCCGGGGAGCTGTTTTTT
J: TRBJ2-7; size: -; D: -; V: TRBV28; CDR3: CASSFDKSYEQYF; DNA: TGTGCCAGCAGTTTCGACAAGTCCTACGAGCAGTACTTC
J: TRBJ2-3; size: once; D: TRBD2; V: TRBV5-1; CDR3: CASSPPLATSTDTQYF; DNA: TGCGCCAGCAGCCCACCACTAGCGACAAGCACAGATACGCAGTATTTT
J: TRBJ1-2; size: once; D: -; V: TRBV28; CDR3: CASSLPGVQYGYTF; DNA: TGTGCCAGCAGTTTACCGGGGGTCCAATATGGCTACACCTTC
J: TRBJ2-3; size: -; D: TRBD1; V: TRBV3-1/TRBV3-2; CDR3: CASSPQGSLTDTQYF; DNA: TGTGCCAGCAGCCCACAGGGGTCCTTAACAGATACGCAGTATTTT
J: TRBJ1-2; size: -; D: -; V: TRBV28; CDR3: CASSLRQNYGYTF; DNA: TGTGCCAGCAGTTTGAGGCAGAACTATGGCTACACCTTC
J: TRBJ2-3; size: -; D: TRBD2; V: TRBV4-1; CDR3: CASSQDLAGGTDTQYF; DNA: TGCGCCAGCAGCCAAGATTTAGCGGGGGGCACAGATACGCAGTATTTT
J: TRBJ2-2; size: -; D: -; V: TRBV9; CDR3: CASSVEAGKAGELFF; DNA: TGTGCCAGCAGCGTAGAGGCAGGGAAGGCCGGGGAGCTGTTTTTT
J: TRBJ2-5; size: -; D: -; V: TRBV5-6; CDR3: CASSLIRDQETQYF; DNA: TGTGCCAGCAGCTTGATCCGGGACCAAGAGACCCAGTACTTC
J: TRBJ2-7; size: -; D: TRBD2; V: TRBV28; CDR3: CASSPSGTSDEQYF; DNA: TGTGCCAGCAGCCCGAGCGGGACTTCCGACGAGCAGTACTTC
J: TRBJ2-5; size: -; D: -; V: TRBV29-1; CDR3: CSVRRQAGLLGVTQYF; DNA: TGCAGCGTGCGAAGACAGGCCGGGCTCCTTGGTGTGACCCAGTACTTC
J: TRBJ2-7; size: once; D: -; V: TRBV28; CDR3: CASSLRPSRPYEQYF; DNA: TGTGCCAGCAGTTTGAGACCATCTAGACCCTACGAGCAGTACTTC
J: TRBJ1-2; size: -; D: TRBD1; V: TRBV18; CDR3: CASSPSGTGKGYTF; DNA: TGTGCCAGCTCACCATCCGGGACAGGGAAGGGTTACACCTTC
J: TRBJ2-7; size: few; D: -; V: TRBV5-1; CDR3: CASSLTGGSEQYF; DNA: TGCGCCAGCAGCTTGACAGGTGGCAGCGAGCAGTACTTC
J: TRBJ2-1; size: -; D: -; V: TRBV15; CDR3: CATSRDDGSHNEQFF; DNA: TGTGCCACCAGCAGAGACGATGGCTCCCATAATGAGCAGTTCTTC
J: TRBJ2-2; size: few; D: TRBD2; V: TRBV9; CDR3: CASSVPPQGLAGNTGELFF; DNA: TGTGCCAGCAGCGTACCCCCCCAGGGACTAGCGGGGAACACCGGGGAGCTGTTTTTT
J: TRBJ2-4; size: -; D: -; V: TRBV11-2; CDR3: CASSPGLANIQYF; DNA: TGTGCCAGCAGCCCGGGTCTCGCGAACATTCAGTACTTC
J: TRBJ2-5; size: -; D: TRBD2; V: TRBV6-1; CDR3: CASSDWSSGRETQYF; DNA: TGTGCCAGCAGTGATTGGTCTAGCGGGAGGGAGACCCAGTACTTC
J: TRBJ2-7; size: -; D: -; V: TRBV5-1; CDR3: CASSSLPPGVEVYEQYF; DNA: TGCGCCAGCAGCTCGCTACCACCGGGAGTAGAGGTGTACGAGCAGTACTTC
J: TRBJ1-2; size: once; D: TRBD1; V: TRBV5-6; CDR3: CASSPRTGNDYGYTF; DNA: TGTGCCAGCAGCCCCCGGACAGGGAACGACTATGGCTACACCTTC
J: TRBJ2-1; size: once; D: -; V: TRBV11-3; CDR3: CASSPRTGYNEQFF; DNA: TGTGCCAGCAGCCCTCGGACGGGATACAATGAGCAGTTCTTC
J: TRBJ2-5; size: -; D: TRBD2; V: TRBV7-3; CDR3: CASSSGTSGTGETQYF; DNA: TGTGCCAGCAGCTCCGGGACTAGCGGTACGGGGGAGACCCAGTACTTC
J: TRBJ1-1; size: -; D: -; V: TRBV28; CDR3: CASSLPLGSAEAFF; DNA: TGTGCCAGCAGTCTCCCTTTGGGCAGTGCTGAAGCTTTCTTT
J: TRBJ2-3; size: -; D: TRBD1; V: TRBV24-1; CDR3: CATTGGASDTQYF; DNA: TGTGCCACCACAGGGGGCGCATCAGATACGCAGTATTTT
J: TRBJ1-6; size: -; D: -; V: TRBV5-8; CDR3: CASSEQGVNSPLHF; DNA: TGTGCCAGCAGCGAACAGGGCGTTAATTCACCCCTCCACTTT
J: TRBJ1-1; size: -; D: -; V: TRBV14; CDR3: CASSQDQNTEAFF; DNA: TGTGCCAGCAGCCAAGATCAGAACACTGAAGCTTTCTTT
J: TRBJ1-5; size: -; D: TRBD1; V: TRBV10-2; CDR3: CASSRDRDNQPQHF; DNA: TGCGCCAGCAGTCGGGACAGGGACAATCAGCCCCAGCATTTT
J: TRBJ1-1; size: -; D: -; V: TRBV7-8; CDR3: CASSFSGGAVRTEAFF; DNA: TGTGCCAGCAGCTTTTCGGGGGGCGCGGTAAGGACTGAAGCTTTCTTT
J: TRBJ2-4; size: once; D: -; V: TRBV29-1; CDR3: CSVEVAGAPNIQYF; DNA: TGCAGCGTTGAAGTGGCAGGGGCCCCAAACATTCAGTACTTC
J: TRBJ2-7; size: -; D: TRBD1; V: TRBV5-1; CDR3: CASSLGGTGFYEQYF; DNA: TGCGCCAGCAGCTTGGGAGGGACAGGGTTTTACGAGCAGTACTTC
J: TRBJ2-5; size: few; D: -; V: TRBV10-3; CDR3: CAISESVRGETQYF; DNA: TGTGCCATCAGTGAGTCAGTCCGGGGAGAGACCCAGTACTTC
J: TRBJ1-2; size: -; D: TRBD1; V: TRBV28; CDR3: CASSSQGANYGYTF; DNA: TGTGCCAGCAGTTCTCAGGGGGCGAACTATGGCTACACCTTC
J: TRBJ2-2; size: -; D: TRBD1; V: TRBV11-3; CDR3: CASSFHGTDDTGELFF; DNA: TGTGCCAGCAGCTTCCACGGGACAGACGACACCGGGGAGCTGTTTTTT
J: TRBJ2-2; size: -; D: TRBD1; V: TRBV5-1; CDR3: CASSGKDRGNTGELFF; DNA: TGCGCCAGCAGCGGAAAGGACAGGGGAAACACCGGGGAGCTGTTTTTT
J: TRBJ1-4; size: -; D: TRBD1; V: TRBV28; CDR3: CASSSIGQGRVEKLFF; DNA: TGTGCCAGCAGTTCCATCGGACAGGGTCGGGTTGAAAAACTGTTTTTT
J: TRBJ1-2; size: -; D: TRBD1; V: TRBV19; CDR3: CASSGTGGGSYYGYTF; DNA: TGTGCCAGTAGTGGGACAGGGGGCGGAAGCTACTATGGCTACACCTTC
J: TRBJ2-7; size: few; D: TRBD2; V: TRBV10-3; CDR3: CAISGGEGINYEQYF; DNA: TGTGCCATCAGTGGGGGGGAGGGGATCAACTACGAGCAGTACTTC
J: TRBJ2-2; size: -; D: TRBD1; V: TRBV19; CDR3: CASSGNRGYTGELFF; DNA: TGTGCCAGTAGTGGCAACAGGGGGTACACCGGGGAGCTGTTTTTT
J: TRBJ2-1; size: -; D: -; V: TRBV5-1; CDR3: CASSLVAGEREQFF; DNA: TGCGCCAGCAGCTTGGTGGCGGGCGAGCGTGAGCAGTTCTTC
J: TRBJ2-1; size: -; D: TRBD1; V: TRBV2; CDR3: CASRAGTGAYNEQFF; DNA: TGTGCCAGCAGGGCCGGGACAGGGGCTTACAATGAGCAGTTCTTC
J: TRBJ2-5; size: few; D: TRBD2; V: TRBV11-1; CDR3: CASSSPLAGVETQYF; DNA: TGTGCCAGCAGCTCCCCGCTAGCGGGAGTTGAGACCCAGTACTTC
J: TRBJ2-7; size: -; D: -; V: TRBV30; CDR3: CAWSRDSYDEQYF; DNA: TGTGCCTGGAGTAGGGACTCTTATGACGAGCAGTACTTC
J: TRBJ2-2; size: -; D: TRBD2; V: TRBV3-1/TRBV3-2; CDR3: CASSQRTSGSPGELFF; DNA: TGTGCCAGCAGCCAACGCACTAGCGGGAGTCCCGGGGAGCTGTTTTTT
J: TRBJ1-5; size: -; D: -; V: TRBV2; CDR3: CASAVNLSNQPQHF; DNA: TGTGCCAGTGCAGTTAATCTTAGCAATCAGCCCCAGCATTTT
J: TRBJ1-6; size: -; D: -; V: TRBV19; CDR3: CASSFGTLGSPLHF; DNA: TGTGCCAGTAGTTTCGGGACATTAGGTTCACCCCTCCACTTT
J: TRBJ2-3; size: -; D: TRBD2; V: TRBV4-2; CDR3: CASSQEASGGSTDTQYF; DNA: TGTGCCAGCAGCCAAGAGGCTAGCGGGGGAAGCACAGATACGCAGTATTTT
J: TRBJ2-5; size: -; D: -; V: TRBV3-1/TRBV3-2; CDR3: CASSQQGLETQYF; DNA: TGTGCCAGCAGCCAACAGGGGTTGGAGACCCAGTACTTC
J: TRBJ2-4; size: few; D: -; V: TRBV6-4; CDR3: CASSDSGSIQYF; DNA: TGTGCCAGCAGTGACTCAGGGAGCATTCAGTACTTC
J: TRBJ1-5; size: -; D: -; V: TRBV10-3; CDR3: CAISREGNQPQHF; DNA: TGTGCCATCTCCCGCGAGGGCAATCAGCCCCAGCATTTT
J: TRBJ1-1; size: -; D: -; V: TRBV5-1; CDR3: CASSLSPYVNTEAFF; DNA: TGCGCCAGCAGCTTGTCCCCCTATGTAAACACTGAAGCTTTCTTT
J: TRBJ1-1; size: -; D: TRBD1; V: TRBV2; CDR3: CASSLMGQGGTEAFF; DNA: TGTGCCAGCAGTCTCATGGGACAGGGAGGCACTGAAGCTTTCTTT